These 12 T cell receptor beta chains came from one sample sequenced in a study of OX40 agonist ivuxolimab in advanced cancers. Profiled with immunoSEQ multiplex PCR; TCRdb holds only in-frame clones, not every one. The sample has tens of thousands of clones, approximately 92% seen once. The specimen comprised CD4+ or CD8+ T cells sorted from blood, sampled in a trial of the OX40 agonist ivuxolimab. These receptors all stem from an adult with an advanced solid tumor such as melanoma, head and neck, liver or kidney cancer.

J is TRBJ2-7 and V is TRBV27; D unresolved. This CDR3 contains 13 residues. V gave up 3 bases and J gave up 2 bases, with 8 bases separating them. In germline, CDR1 is MNHEY, CDR2 SMNVEV (reference sequence). CDR3: CASSFGLAYEQYF. CDR3 in DNA: TGTGCCAGCAGTTTCGGGCTCGCCTACGAGCAGTACTTC.

The chain combines TRBV7-3 with TRBJ2-1; D call uncertain. Germline assignment: CDR1 SGHTA and CDR2 FQGTGA. V shed 4 bases and J shed 6 bases, with 10 bases lying between them. The CDR3 spans 13 residues. DNA for the CDR3: TGTGCCAGCAGCTCTTTGACTGGCAATGAGCAGTTCTTC. Translating it yields CASSSLTGNEQFF.

This sequence joins TRBV6-6 and TRBJ2-1; D is ambiguous. The V end was cut by 0 bases, the J end by 6 bases, with 15 bases between. The CDR3 has 16 residues. CDR1 is MNHNY, CDR2 SVGAGI, per germline (reference sequence). This CDR3 is CASSYSRQKLGNEQFF. DNA of the CDR3: TGTGCCAGCAGTTACTCGAGGCAAAAGTTGGGCAATGAGCAGTTCTTC.

This chain links TRBV5-6 with TRBJ2-5; no clear D gene. The V and J ends lost 1 base and 1 base respectively, with 8 bases between them. Germline CDR1 SGHDT, CDR2 YYEEEE. This CDR3 has 14 amino acids. CDR3 loop: CASSLLSSQETQYF. The CDR3 DNA follows: TGTGCCAGCAGCTTGTTGAGCAGCCAAGAGACCCAGTACTTC.

J is TRBJ2-5 and V is TRBV5-1; no clear D gene. Germline V gives CDR1 SGHRS, CDR2 YFSETQ. The CDR3 contains 14 residues. V lost 0 bases to trimming and J lost 2 bases, with 8 bases between them. CDR3 sequence reads: CASSLEEKQETQYF. The CDR3 DNA reads as TGCGCCAGCAGCTTGGAGGAGAAACAAGAGACCCAGTACTTC.

The V gene is TRBV27, the J gene TRBJ1-3; 9 positions agree with TRBD1. The germline V gene encodes CDR1 MNHEY and CDR2 SMNVEV (reference sequence). V shed 5 bases and J 2 bases; nucleotides not matched to a gene: 4. This CDR3 has 15 amino acids. The CDR3 bases are TGTGCCAGCAGTCTCAGACAGGGGGCTGGAAACACCATATATTTT. It is translated as CASSLRQGAGNTIYF.

The rearrangement links TRBV28 to TRBJ2-3, with D tentatively TRBD1 (7 bases). Germline CDR1 is MDHEN and CDR2 is SYDVKM. The CDR3 contains 15 residues. Between the trimmed V and J ends, which lost 6 bases and 4 bases, there was a span of 17 bases. The CDR3 nucleotides are TGTGCCAGCAGCCCCAGGGGGGCCGGGGCAGATACGCAGTATTTT. Its protein product is CASSPRGAGADTQYF.

The J gene is TRBJ1-4, the V gene TRBV7-6, with TRBD1 identical over 7 bases. Germline V gives CDR1 SGHVS, CDR2 FNYEAQ. Trimming at V came to 5 bases and at J to 8 bases, leaving 8 bases not matched to a gene. The CDR3 length is 14 residues. The CDR3 protein is CASSPGQSGEKLFF. The CDR3 bases are TGTGCCAGCAGCCCGGGACAGTCGGGCGAAAAACTGTTTTTT.

The chain uses TRBV27 and TRBJ2-7, with 7 bases aligning to TRBD2. The germline V gene has CDR1 MNHEY and CDR2 SMNVEV (reference sequence). The CDR3 consists of 19 residues. J gave up 2 bases and V 1 base, and 17 bases lay outside the gene matches. In DNA, the CDR3 is TGTGCCAGCAGTTTATACGGGTGGGGGGGAACGGGTTTAACCTACGAGCAGTACTTC. Encoded protein: CASSLYGWGGTGLTYEQYF.

J is TRBJ2-1 and V is TRBV2, with 12 bases aligning to TRBD1. CDR1 and CDR2 from the germline V gene are SNHLY and FYNNEI. This CDR3 region has 14 residues. Trimming cost V 7 bases and J 7 bases; bases outside gene matches: 5. CDR3 nucleotide sequence: TGTGCCAGCAAGGGGACAGGGGGCTTAAATGAGCAGTTCTTC. Encoded protein: CASKGTGGLNEQFF.

V and J are TRBV5-5 and TRBJ1-6; no clear D gene. Germline CDR1 and CDR2: SGHKS and YYEKEE (reference sequence). Trimming took off 0 bases at V and 10 bases at J, with 20 bases between the two ends. The CDR3 is made up of 17 amino acids. CDR3 DNA: TGTGCCAGCAGCTTGGAATTTGCGATGCCCATAAGCTCACCCCTCCACTTT. It translates to CASSLEFAMPISSPLHF. Full variable domain (outside the CDR3, taken from reference TRBV5-5 and TRBJ1-6): DAGVTQSPTHLIKTRGQQVTLRCSPISGHKSVSWYQQVLGQGPQFIFQYYEKEERGRGNFPDRFSARQFPNYSSELNVNALLLGDSALYLCASSLEFAMPISSPLHFGNGTRLTVT.

V usage is TRBV27 and J usage is TRBJ1-2, with TRBD1 identical over 9 bases. Per the germline V gene, CDR1 is MNHEY and CDR2 is SMNVEV (reference sequence). V trimming: 5 bases; J trimming: 2 bases; junction bases outside the gene matches: 3. This CDR3 comprises 14 residues. CDR3 in amino acids: CASSTTGGNYGYTF. As DNA, the CDR3 is TGTGCCAGCAGTACGACAGGGGGAAACTATGGCTACACCTTC.